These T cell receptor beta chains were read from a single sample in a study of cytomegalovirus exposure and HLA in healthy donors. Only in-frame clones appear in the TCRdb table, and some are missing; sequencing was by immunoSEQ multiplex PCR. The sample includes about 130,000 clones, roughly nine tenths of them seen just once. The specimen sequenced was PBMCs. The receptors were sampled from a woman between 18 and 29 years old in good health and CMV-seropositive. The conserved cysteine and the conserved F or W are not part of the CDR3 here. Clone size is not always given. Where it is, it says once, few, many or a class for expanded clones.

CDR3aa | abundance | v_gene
ASSPRLSVQETQY | . | TRBV18
ASSLCHRYRGTYYGYT | once | TRBV28
ASSLERGGYNEQF | . | TRBV7-3
ASSQDRLADTEAF | . | TRBV4-2
ASSFAAQEDEQF | . | TRBV28
ASSVGQGVRTDTQY | . | TRBV9
ASSISGQTYEQY | . | TRBV19
ASSDAAGGGLEEQF | once | TRBV25-1
ASSSSTHEQY | . | TRBV2
ASSNGGARDTQY | . | TRBV6-1
ASTPGILAGIETQY | . | TRBV5-5
ASSPIQTVGGAF | . | TRBV4-1
SGGTALFNEQF | . | TRBV29-1
ASSYGPGTEAF | . | TRBV6-5
ASSQDGSSGNTIY | . | TRBV4-3
ASSLSDSWDSPLH | . | TRBV28
SVVEDYSYEQY | . | TRBV29-1
ASSSVDRAKLF | . | TRBV11-2
ASSLGPRAAQPQH | . | TRBV5-8
ASSLRSGGPISYEQY | . | TRBV19
ASSSDRGMDEQY | . | TRBV28
ASSPSSGNTIY | . | TRBV7-3
ASSQLAGDPGELF | once | TRBV4-3
ASSFLGPYEQY | . | TRBV5-6
ASSLTGNSPLH | . | TRBV28
ASSQDPAGGFDTEAF | . | TRBV4-3
ASNRVNTEAF | . | TRBV30
ASSIRTSGGNEQF | . | TRBV5-1
SVTQGDQPQH | . | TRBV29-1
ASTHPGQGYSPLH | . | TRBV27
ASSLDNRNYGYT | . | TRBV27
ASSLWGVETQY | . | TRBV4-1
AWSARVGTEAF | . | TRBV30
ASSAGTGAYNEQF | . | TRBV19
AWRTGQVNEQF | . | TRBV30
ASSLGGLANEQY | . | TRBV28
ASSQEAASYEQY | once | TRBV4-1
ASSTRTRYYT | . | TRBV6-5
ASSSGTVYYGYT | few | TRBV7-9
ASSFLGAQETQY | . | TRBV7-9
ASSLAGTDYNEQF | . | TRBV5-1
ASSPQGAAYEQY | . | TRBV7-9
ASSPGAGGYEQY | . | TRBV18
ASRRVDYEQY | . | TRBV28